The next 18 T cell receptor beta chains were all read from a single sample in a study of vaccination effects on CD4 cells after COVID-19. Before sequencing, viral peptide pools were used by the ViraFEST assay to expand antigen-specific CD4+ T cells. The authors isolated CD4+ T cells after around nine days of culture. PCR-confirmed SARS-CoV-2 infection occurred in the person between March and December 2020. Their recognized antigens are unknown. Clones were sequenced by immunoSEQ multiplex PCR, and TCRdb holds only the in-frame ones, with some missing. The profile covers approximately 28,000 clones, with 75% to 85% appearing a single time and 15% to 20% taken by the ten largest. The sample was CD4+ T cells from PBMCs cultured with HCoV-NL63 spike peptides, taken before COVID-19 vaccination. The receptors originated from a human donor who had a prior SARS-CoV-2 infection.

This clone was found a few times. The genes are TRBV7-3 and TRBJ1-2; 10 nucleotides match TRBD1. V dropped 5 bases and J dropped 3; count of bases not matched to a gene: 3. CDR3 length: 14 residues. The germline V gene has CDR1 SGHTA and CDR2 FQGTGA. Written as DNA, the CDR3 is TGTGCCAGCAGCCGGACAGGGGGTTACTATGGCTACACCTTC. This translates into CASSRTGGYYGYTF. Looking up the rest from reference TRBV7-3 and TRBJ1-2 gives the full variable domain: GAGVSQTPSNKVTEKGKYVELRCDPISGHTALYWYRQSLGQGPEFLIYFQGTGAADDSGLPNDRFFAVRPEGSVSTLKIQRTERGDSAVYLCASSRTGGYYGYTFGSGTRLTVV.

This clone was counted a few times. The V call is TRBV3-1 (or the pseudogene TRBV3-2), the J call TRBJ1-6; 7 positions match TRBD1. The CDR3 spans 15 residues. Germline lookup yields CDR1 LGHDT and CDR2 YNNKEL (reference sequence). V trimming: 4 bases; J trimming: 4 bases; junction bases outside the gene matches: 4. In DNA form, the CDR3 reads TGTGCCAGCAGCCTCACGACAGGGTATAATTCACCCCTCCACTTT. Its translation: CASSLTTGYNSPLHF.

V and J are TRBV29-1 and TRBJ2-7; D perhaps matches TRBD2 (5 bases). V was clipped by 6 bases and J by 2 bases, with 11 bases between them. The germline V gene has CDR1 SQVTM and CDR2 ANQGSEA. The CDR3 covers 12 residues. The DNA of the CDR3 is TGCAGCGTAGCGGACCAGCCCTACGAGCAGTACTTC. Protein sequence: CSVADQPYEQYF.

The V and J genes are TRBV4-3 and TRBJ2-1, with D maybe TRBD2 (6 bases). CDR1 is LGHNA, CDR2 YSLEER, per germline. Trimming took 4 bases from V and 1 from J, leaving 11 bases between them. The CDR3 has 15 amino acids. CDR3 coding DNA: TGCGCCAGCAGCCCACTAGCAGGTTCCTACAATGAGCAGTTCTTC. Its protein product is CASSPLAGSYNEQFF.

The rearrangement links TRBV5-1 to TRBJ1-5, with 12 nucleotides matching TRBD1. CDR1 and CDR2 from the germline V gene are SGHRS and YFSETQ. This CDR3 has 14 residues. Trimming removed 4 bases from V and 7 bases from J; junction bases left unmatched: 3. CDR3 sequence (DNA): TGCGCCAGCAGCGAAGGGACAGGGGGCCAGCCCCAGCATTTT. It is translated as CASSEGTGGQPQHF.

The chain joins TRBV2 to TRBJ2-3; D not resolved. CDR1 is SNHLY and CDR2 is FYNNEI in the germline V gene. V was pared by 5 bases and J by 2 bases, with 8 bases between. The CDR3 sequence is 13 residues long. This CDR3 is CASSLAFTDTQYF. CDR3 nucleotide sequence: TGTGCCAGCAGTTTGGCATTCACAGATACGCAGTATTTT.

Here the CDR3 DNA reads TGCGCCAGCAGCTCTCAGGGGGGACTTGATGGCTACACCTTC. Translating it yields CASSSQGGLDGYTF. The rearrangement links TRBV5-1 to TRBJ1-2; 7 bases fit TRBD1. This CDR3 has 14 residues. Unmatched junction bases numbered 8, after V lost 3 bases and J lost 6 bases. In germline, CDR1 is SGHRS, CDR2 YFSETQ.

V gene TRBV19 combines with J gene TRBJ2-7, with D unresolved. The V and J ends lost 5 bases and 7 bases respectively, with 18 bases between them. The CDR3 length is 14 residues. Germline V lookup: CDR1 LNHDA, CDR2 SQIVND (reference sequence). DNA for the CDR3: TGTGCCAGTAGTGCCGGACCTTCAGAGAGGGAGCAGTACTTC. The encoded protein is CASSAGPSEREQYF.

The genes are TRBV28 and TRBJ1-5, with D tentatively TRBD1 (5 bases). Germline V gene sequence: CDR1 MDHEN, CDR2 SYDVKM. The V gene lost 3 bases and the J gene lost 6 bases, with 9 bases spanning the gap. CDR3 size: 13 residues. Here the CDR3 DNA reads TGTGCCAGCAGTTTGGTAGGGGCTCAGCCCCAGCATTTT. Translating it yields CASSLVGAQPQHF.

The J gene is TRBJ2-2, the V gene TRBV7-3; the D gene is possibly TRBD2 (6 bases). This CDR3 has 14 residues. The ends were cut back, 9 bases at V and 2 bases at J, with 13 bases in the middle. Germline CDR1 is SGHTA and CDR2 is FQGTGA. The CDR3 protein is CASRVAANTGELFF. The CDR3 DNA is TGTGCCAGTCGGGTAGCGGCAAACACCGGGGAGCTGTTTTTT.

This chain uses TRBV29-1 with TRBJ1-6; 8 nucleotides align to TRBD1. This CDR3 has 13 amino acids. Germline V gene sequence: CDR1 SQVTM, CDR2 ANQGSEA. The V gene end was trimmed by 4 bases and the J gene end by 9 bases; junction bases not matched to a gene: 5. CDR3 nucleotides: TGCAGCGTTGGGTGGGACAGGAGTTCACCCCTCCACTTT. This translates into CSVGWDRSSPLHF.

V is TRBV5-1 and J is TRBJ2-3; 11 positions match TRBD1. J lost 0 bases, V lost 3 bases, and 9 bases had no gene match. Germline CDR1 SGHRS, CDR2 YFSETQ. The CDR3 extends over 18 amino acids. The CDR3: CASSYGQGAHSSTDTQYF. The CDR3 DNA reads as TGCGCCAGCAGCTATGGACAGGGGGCCCATTCTAGCACAGATACGCAGTATTTT. The variable domain in full, completed from reference TRBV5-1 and TRBJ2-3, reads KAGVTQTPRYLIKTRGQQVTLSCSPISGHRSVSWYQQTPGQGLQFLFEYFSETQRNKGNFPGRFSGRQFSNSRSEMNVSTLELGDSALYLCASSYGQGAHSSTDTQYFGPGTRLTVL.

The J gene is TRBJ2-5, the V gene TRBV7-6; D is unresolved. Per the germline V gene, CDR1 is SGHVS and CDR2 is FNYEAQ. This CDR3 contains 15 residues. V was trimmed by 2 bases and J by 2 bases, leaving 12 bases between them. The CDR3 is CASSLYGRIQETQYF. For the CDR3, the DNA is TGTGCCAGCAGCTTATATGGACGGATTCAAGAGACCCAGTACTTC.

The chain couples TRBV18 to TRBJ1-5, with unresolved D. Trimming pared 2 bases from V and 7 bases from J, leaving 15 bases between. In germline, CDR1 is KGHSH, CDR2 LQKENI. This CDR3 has 15 amino acids. The CDR3 reads CASSPSYGRAQPQHF. CDR3 DNA: TGTGCCAGCTCACCAAGCTACGGGAGGGCCCAGCCCCAGCATTTT. Full variable domain (rest looked up from reference TRBV18 and TRBJ1-5): NAGVMQNPRHLVRRRGQEARLRCSPMKGHSHVYWYRQLPEEGLKFMVYLQKENIIDESGMPKERFSAEFPKEGPSILRIQQVVRGDSAAYFCASSPSYGRAQPQHFGDGTRLSIL.

The J gene is TRBJ2-4, the V gene TRBV27; 7 bases fit TRBD1. The V and J ends lost 6 bases and 9 bases, in that order; junction bases with no gene match: 11. The CDR3 runs to 14 residues. Per germline, CDR1 MNHEY and CDR2 SMNVEV (reference sequence). The DNA for the CDR3 is TGTGCCAGCAGGCCCGGACAGGTTCGTGGCATTCAGTACTTC. Protein product: CASRPGQVRGIQYF.

The chain links TRBV6-1 to TRBJ2-7, with D unclear. From germline, CDR1 is MNHNS and CDR2 SASEGT. There are 15 residues in the CDR3. The V end lost 0 bases, the J end lost 4 bases, and 13 bases lay between the germline ends. The CDR3 DNA follows: TGTGCCAGCAGTGAAGCTCCCGGCCCAGGTTACGAGCAGTACTTC. Protein: CASSEAPGPGYEQYF.

This chain joins TRBV10-3 and TRBJ2-1, with 7 positions matching TRBD2. J lost 6 bases, V lost 2 bases, and 4 bases had no gene match. The CDR3 extends over 14 amino acids. The germline V gene encodes CDR1 ENHRY and CDR2 SYGVKD. The CDR3 nucleotides read TGTGCCATCAGTGAGAGTAGCGGGCTCAATGAGCAGTTCTTC. Translation gives CAISESSGLNEQFF.

This chain joins TRBV10-3 and TRBJ2-5; possibly TRBD1 for D (6 bases). The CDR3 length is 13 residues. Germline lookup yields CDR1 ENHRY and CDR2 SYGVKD. Trimming cost V 7 bases and J 2 bases, with 11 bases left between them. The CDR3 coding sequence is TGTGCCATCATGGGACAAGAACAAGAGACCCAGTACTTC. Translating it yields CAIMGQEQETQYF.